Sequencing of this TCR beta chain was carried out in a study of blood T cell repertoires in COVID-19. Turning to the study itself: PBMCs, B-cell-depleted T cells, or T cells were the source of the cDNA or gDNA that made up the material.

CDR3 length: 13 residues. V shed 4 bases and J shed 2 bases, with 9 bases lying between them. Germline V gene data show CDR1 as MNHEY and CDR2 as SVGAGI. Those enrolled, adults aged about 18 to 95 years, came from about two dozen US areas. Cohorts were assigned according to the clinical history that participants reported. Per the original methods: Scientists estimated how many nucleated cells there were by amplifying reference gene primers. Sequencing used immunoSEQ multiplex PCR; TCRdb keeps in-frame clones, though not all of them. V, J and clone size reflect that table, while D and trimming were determined from the DNA. The table has roughly 330,000 clones, about 87% seen once; the top ten hold approximately 5.3%.

The chain is built from TRBV6-5 and TRBJ2-7, with TRBD1 as a possible D gene (6 bases). The sequence derives from a woman in her thirties who had recovered from COVID-19. The sample taken for sequencing was PBMCs or T cells enriched from blood (not recorded which). This CDR3 is CASSSGQPYEQYF. The CDR3 nucleotides read TGTGCCAGCAGTTCGGGACAACCCTACGAGCAGTACTTC.